A single sample is the source of the 26 T cell receptor beta chains below, sequenced in a study of T cell changes during pregnancy in multiple sclerosis. The data were produced by immunoSEQ multiplex PCR, yet TCRdb's version contains in-frame clones alone and is incomplete. This table has 30,000 to 40,000 clones, over 85% appearing once. Sequenced here: CD8+ T cells from peripheral blood mononuclear cells, sampled in the first trimester of pregnancy. The source of these receptors is a female donor with multiple sclerosis, enrolled in a pregnancy study.

The rearrangement joins TRBV4-1 to TRBJ1-4; D perhaps matches TRBD1 (5 bases). Germline CDR1 is MGHRA and CDR2 is YSYEKL. V gave up 4 bases and J gave up 8 bases, with 20 bases separating them. The CDR3 has 16 amino acids. The CDR3 protein is CASSPGSSTVDEKLFF. For the CDR3, the DNA is TGCGCCAGCAGCCCTGGGTCCTCGACAGTTGACGAAAAACTGTTTTTT.

V usage is TRBV7-7 and J usage is TRBJ2-1, with TRBD2 matching 11 bases. The CDR3 covers 16 residues. The trim removed 5 bases at V and 5 bases at J, leaving 8 bases unmatched. The V gene's germline CDR1 is SSHAT and CDR2 FNYEAQ (reference sequence). CDR3 sequence: CASSLLAGDYHNEQFF. For the CDR3, the DNA is TGTGCCAGCAGCCTACTAGCGGGAGACTACCACAATGAGCAGTTCTTC.

The chain employs TRBV6-4 and TRBJ2-3, with 9 nucleotides matching TRBD2. The CDR3 contains 15 residues. V shed 6 bases, J shed 0 bases, and the junction held 4 bases outside the gene matches. The germline V gene encodes CDR1 MRHNA and CDR2 SNTAGT. DNA for the CDR3: TGTGCCAGCAGCCGTACTAGCGGGAGCACAGATACGCAGTATTTT. Encoded protein: CASSRTSGSTDTQYF.

This chain links TRBV19 with TRBJ1-2, with TRBD1 matching 7 bases. This CDR3 is built from 15 residues. Germline CDR1 LNHDA, CDR2 SQIVND (reference sequence). The V and J ends lost 5 bases and 2 bases, in that order; junction bases with no gene match: 8. CDR3 residues: CASSVRTGLNYGYTF. Written as DNA, the CDR3 is TGTGCCAGTAGTGTACGGACAGGTCTCAACTATGGCTACACCTTC.

This chain links TRBV7-9 with TRBJ2-2; 8 nucleotides align to TRBD1. The CDR3 loop spans 16 amino acids. Germline V gives CDR1 SEHNR, CDR2 FQNEAQ (reference sequence). After removal of 6 bases from V and 2 bases from J, the junction contained 8 bases not matched to a gene. CDR3 sequence (DNA): TGTGCCAGCAGAACCGACAGGGGCCTTAACACCGGGGAGCTGTTTTTT. This sequence encodes CASRTDRGLNTGELFF. Variable domain in full (rest from reference TRBV7-9 and TRBJ2-2): DTGVSQNPRHKITKRGQNVTFRCDPISEHNRLYWYRQTLGQGPEFLTYFQNEAQLEKSRLLSDRFSAERPKGSFSTLEIQRTEQGDSAMYLCASRTDRGLNTGELFFGEGSRLTVL.

The chain employs TRBV7-9 and TRBJ1-5; TRBD1 might be the D (6 bases). Trimming removed 5 bases from V and 6 bases from J, with 14 bases in between. Germline CDR1 reads SEHNR; CDR2 reads FQNEAQ (reference sequence). This CDR3 spans 14 amino acids. The CDR3 loop is CASSPQGGGQPQHF. As DNA, the CDR3 is TGTGCCAGCAGCCCCCAGGGAGGGGGTCAGCCCCAGCATTTT.

The chain carries TRBV13 and TRBJ2-3; 8 bases fit TRBD2. CDR3 size: 16 residues. Germline V lookup: CDR1 PRHDT, CDR2 FYEKMQ (reference sequence). Trimming removed 4 bases from V and 1 base from J; junction bases left unmatched: 7. The CDR3 region is CASSSRGREGTDTQYF. The DNA of the CDR3 is TGTGCCAGCAGCTCCCGCGGGCGGGAGGGCACAGATACGCAGTATTTT.

This clone appeared a single time. The chain links TRBV5-4 to TRBJ2-7, with 7 bases matching TRBD2. Trimming took 2 bases from V and 7 from J; bases not matched to a gene: 9. This CDR3 is built from 14 residues. Germline V gene sequence: CDR1 SGHNT, CDR2 YYREEE (reference sequence). CDR3 protein: CASSFGLGAGEQYF. CDR3 DNA: TGTGCCAGCAGCTTTGGACTAGGGGCCGGAGAGCAGTACTTC. Drawing the rest from reference TRBV5-4 and TRBJ2-7, the complete variable domain is ETGVTQSPTHLIKTRGQQVTLRCSSQSGHNTVSWYQQALGQGPQFIFQYYREEENGRGNFPPRFSGLQFPNYSSELNVNALELDDSALYLCASSFGLGAGEQYFGPGTRLTVT.

This chain uses TRBV4-1 with TRBJ2-7; TRBD2 aligns across 10 bases. The CDR3 has 16 residues. CDR1 is MGHRA and CDR2 is YSYEKL in the germline V gene. V lost 1 base, J lost 3 bases, and 6 bases stayed unmatched. The CDR3 DNA sequence: TGCGCCAGCAGCCAAGCGGCTAGCGGGAGTCTCTACGAGCAGTACTTC. This codes for CASSQAASGSLYEQYF.

The gene calls are TRBV27 and TRBJ2-3; 10 bases line up with TRBD2. Germline V gives CDR1 MNHEY, CDR2 SMNVEV (reference sequence). J lost 6 bases, V lost 5 bases, and 2 bases had no gene match. The CDR3 contains 13 residues. CDR3 region: CASSTSGTDTQYF. As DNA, the CDR3 is TGTGCCAGCAGTACTAGCGGGACCGATACGCAGTATTTT.

This clone was counted once. V gene TRBV13 combines with J gene TRBJ2-3, with D maybe TRBD1 (5 bases). CDR3 size: 15 residues. Deletions cut 0 bases from V and 1 base from J, with 8 bases between. Germline V gives CDR1 PRHDT, CDR2 FYEKMQ (reference sequence). This CDR3 is CASSLGVGRTDTQYF. For the CDR3, the DNA is TGTGCCAGCAGCTTAGGGGTGGGGCGCACAGATACGCAGTATTTT.

The V gene is TRBV27, the J gene TRBJ2-7, with TRBD1 matching 7 bases. V shed 5 bases and J 2 bases; nucleotides not matched to a gene: 12. The length of the CDR3 is 16 residues. Germline assignment: CDR1 MNHEY and CDR2 SMNVEV (reference sequence). CDR3 bases: TGTGCCAGCAGTCCCGGGAATTGGGACAGTACCTACGAGCAGTACTTC. Translated, it gives CASSPGNWDSTYEQYF.

This clone was counted only a few times. The chain joins TRBV4-1 to TRBJ2-7; TRBD1 agrees at 8 bases. V gave up 0 bases and J gave up 6 bases; unmatched junction bases: 4. Germline V gene sequence: CDR1 MGHRA, CDR2 YSYEKL. CDR3 length: 14 residues. The CDR3 DNA reads TGCGCCAGCAGCCAAGACAGGGGGCAATCCGAGCAGTACTTC. Its translation: CASSQDRGQSEQYF.

The rearrangement joins TRBV2 to TRBJ2-1; a weak D match, TRBD1 (5 bases). Germline CDR1 reads SNHLY; CDR2 reads FYNNEI. The CDR3 runs to 14 residues. V lost 6 bases and J lost 2, with 11 bases in between. CDR3 nucleotides: TGTGCCAGCAGCCGCGGCAGGGCCTACAATGAGCAGTTCTTC. Translating it yields CASSRGRAYNEQFF.

The chain uses TRBV10-3 and TRBJ2-2; the match to TRBD2 covers 16 bases. Germline CDR1 reads ENHRY; CDR2 reads SYGVKD. Losses at the gene ends were 11 bases for V and 5 bases for J; bases not matched to a gene: 11. The CDR3 covers 17 residues. The CDR3 spells CAALGTSGRGSTGELFF. The CDR3 nucleotides are TGTGCCGCGCTGGGGACTAGCGGGAGGGGAAGTACCGGGGAGCTGTTTTTT.

This chain joins TRBV6-5 and TRBJ2-2; 7 bases line up with TRBD2. The CDR3 is 16 amino acids. V lost 0 bases to trimming and J lost 1 base; unmatched junction nucleotides: 2. Looked up from germline, CDR1 is MNHEY and CDR2 is SVGAGI. CDR3 in DNA: TGTGCCAGCAGTTACTCTCTAGCGGAGAACACCGGGGAGCTGTTTTTT. The encoded protein is CASSYSLAENTGELFF.

The CDR3 region is CASSPVGTGRAEAFF. CDR3 DNA sequence: TGTGCCAGCAGTCCGGTTGGGACAGGGCGAGCTGAAGCTTTCTTT. The chain recombines TRBV27 with TRBJ1-1, with TRBD1 identical over 9 bases. CDR3 length: 15 residues. Looked up from germline, CDR1 is MNHEY and CDR2 is SMNVEV (reference sequence). After removal of 5 bases from V and 6 bases from J, the junction contained 10 bases not matched to a gene.

The chain couples TRBV5-5 to TRBJ1-5; TRBD1 matches at 9 bases. CDR1 is SGHKS and CDR2 is YYEKEE in the germline V gene (reference sequence). V shed 0 bases, J shed 5 bases, and the junction held 6 bases outside the gene matches. The CDR3 consists of 16 residues. This CDR3 is CASSLAGTGNDQPQHF. The CDR3 DNA is TGTGCCAGCAGCTTGGCCGGGACAGGGAACGATCAGCCCCAGCATTTT.

This chain uses TRBV27 with TRBJ2-7; TRBD1 matches at 7 bases. In germline, CDR1 is MNHEY, CDR2 SMNVEV (reference sequence). V dropped 0 bases and J dropped 2; count of bases not matched to a gene: 7. This CDR3 region has 16 residues. The CDR3 bases are TGTGCCAGCAGTTTATCGCGACAGGGCCCCACCTACGAGCAGTACTTC. Residues: CASSLSRQGPTYEQYF.

This sequence joins TRBV6-1 and TRBJ2-1, with 8 bases lining up with TRBD2. Germline CDR1 reads MNHNS; CDR2 reads SASEGT. V lost 2 bases, J lost 0 bases, and 0 bases stayed unmatched. The CDR3 extends over 15 amino acids. The CDR3 DNA is TGTGCCAGCAGTGAACTAGCGGGCTCCTACAATGAGCAGTTCTTC. This encodes CASSELAGSYNEQFF.

The chain employs TRBV6-5 and TRBJ1-5; a weak D match, TRBD1 (6 bases). The CDR3 has 14 residues. The V gene's germline CDR1 is MNHEY and CDR2 SVGAGI. Trimming took off 5 bases at V and 6 bases at J, with 14 bases between the two ends. CDR3 nucleotide sequence: TGTGCCAGCAGTCCCGACAGGCCACCTCAGCCCCAGCATTTT. Translating gives CASSPDRPPQPQHF.

V usage is TRBV9 and J usage is TRBJ2-1, with unresolved D. This CDR3 spans 16 amino acids. V was trimmed by 0 bases and J by 4 bases, leaving 14 bases between them. Germline V lookup: CDR1 SGDLS, CDR2 YYNGEE. The CDR3 DNA reads TGTGCCAGCAGCGTAGTTGGCCTCAATATTTACAATGAGCAGTTCTTC. Translating it yields CASSVVGLNIYNEQFF.

The chain uses TRBV11-2 and TRBJ2-5, with TRBD2 matching 11 bases. The V gene end was trimmed by 4 bases and the J gene end by 10 bases; junction bases not matched to a gene: 11. Germline V gene data show CDR1 as SGHAT and CDR2 as FQNNGV. CDR3 length: 15 amino acids. The chain's CDR3 is CASSSPGLAATGQYF. CDR3 DNA sequence: TGTGCCAGCAGCTCCCCGGGACTAGCGGCCACAGGCCAGTACTTC.

The chain carries TRBV5-1 and TRBJ2-1; tentatively, D is TRBD1 (5 bases). Germline V gene sequence: CDR1 SGHRS, CDR2 YFSETQ. This CDR3 has 14 residues. With 4 bases removed from V and 1 base from J, the gap between germline ends came to 9 bases. CDR3 region: CASSHDSSYNEQFF. The CDR3 DNA follows: TGCGCCAGCAGCCACGACAGTTCCTACAATGAGCAGTTCTTC.

This clone was counted a few times. This CDR3 is CASSLGAGTEAFF. Written as DNA, the CDR3 is TGCGCCAGCAGCTTGGGGGCAGGAACTGAAGCTTTCTTT. The chain carries TRBV5-1 and TRBJ1-1; D is undetermined. Germline values: CDR1 SGHRS, CDR2 YFSETQ. The CDR3 is made up of 13 amino acids. V lost 0 bases and J 5 bases, leaving 8 bases between the germline ends.

The chain uses TRBV19 and TRBJ1-2; D not certain. CDR3 size: 14 residues. V dropped 6 bases and J dropped 0 bases, with 11 bases sitting between them. Per the germline V gene, CDR1 is LNHDA and CDR2 is SQIVND (reference sequence). CDR3 DNA: TGTGCCAGTAGCCCCGGGTCAGCTAACTATGGCTACACCTTC. Its protein is CASSPGSANYGYTF.